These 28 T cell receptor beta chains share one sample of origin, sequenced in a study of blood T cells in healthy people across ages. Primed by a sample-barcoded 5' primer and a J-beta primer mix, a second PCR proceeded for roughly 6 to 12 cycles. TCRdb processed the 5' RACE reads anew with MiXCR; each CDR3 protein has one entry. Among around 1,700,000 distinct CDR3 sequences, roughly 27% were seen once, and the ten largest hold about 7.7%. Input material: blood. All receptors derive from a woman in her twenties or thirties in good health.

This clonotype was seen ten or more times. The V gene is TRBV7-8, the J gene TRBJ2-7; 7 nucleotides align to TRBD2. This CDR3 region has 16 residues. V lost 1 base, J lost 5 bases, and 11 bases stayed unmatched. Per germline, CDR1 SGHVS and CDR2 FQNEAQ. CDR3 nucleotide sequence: TGTGCCAGCAGCTTAGGAGCGGGAAGGTTCTCGGACGAGCAGTACTTC. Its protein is CASSLGAGRFSDEQYF. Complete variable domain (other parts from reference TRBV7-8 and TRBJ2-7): GAGVSQSPRYKVAKRGQDVALRCDPISGHVSLFWYQQALGQGPEFLTYFQNEAQLDKSGLPSDRFFAERPEGSVSTLKIQRTQQEDSAVYLCASSLGAGRFSDEQYFGPGTRLTVT.

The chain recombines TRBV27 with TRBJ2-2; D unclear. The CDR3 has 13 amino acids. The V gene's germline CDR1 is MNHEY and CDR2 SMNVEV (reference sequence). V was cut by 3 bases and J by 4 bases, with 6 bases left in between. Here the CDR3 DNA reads TGTGCCAGCAGTTTTTTTAGCACCGGGGAGCTGTTTTTT. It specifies CASSFFSTGELFF.

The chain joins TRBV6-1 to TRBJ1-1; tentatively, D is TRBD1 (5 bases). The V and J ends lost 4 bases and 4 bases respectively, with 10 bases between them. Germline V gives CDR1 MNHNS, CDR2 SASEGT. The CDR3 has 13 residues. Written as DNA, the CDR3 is TGTGCCAGCAGTGCTAGGGACTTCACTGAAGCTTTCTTT. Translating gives CASSARDFTEAFF.

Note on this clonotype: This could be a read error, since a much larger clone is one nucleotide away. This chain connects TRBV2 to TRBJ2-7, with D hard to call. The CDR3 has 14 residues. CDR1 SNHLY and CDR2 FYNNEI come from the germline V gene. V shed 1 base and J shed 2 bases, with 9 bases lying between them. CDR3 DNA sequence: TGTGCCAGCAGTGAAGTGCGCAACGCCTACGAGCAGTACTTC. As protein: CASSEVRNAYEQYF.

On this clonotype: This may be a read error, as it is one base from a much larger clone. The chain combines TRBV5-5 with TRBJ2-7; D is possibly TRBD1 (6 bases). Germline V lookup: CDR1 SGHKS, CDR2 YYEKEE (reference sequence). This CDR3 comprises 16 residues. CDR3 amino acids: CASNLEDSRLYYEQYF. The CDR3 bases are TGTGCCAGCAACTTGGAGGACAGTCGACTTTACTACGAGCAGTACTTC.

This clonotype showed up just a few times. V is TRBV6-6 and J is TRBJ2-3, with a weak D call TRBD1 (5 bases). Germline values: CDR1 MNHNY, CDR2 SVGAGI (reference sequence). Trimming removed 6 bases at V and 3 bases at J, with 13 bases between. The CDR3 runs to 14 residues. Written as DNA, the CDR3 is TGTGCCAGCAGAGCCGAAAAGGGGACAGATACGCAGTATTTT. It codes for CASRAEKGTDTQYF.

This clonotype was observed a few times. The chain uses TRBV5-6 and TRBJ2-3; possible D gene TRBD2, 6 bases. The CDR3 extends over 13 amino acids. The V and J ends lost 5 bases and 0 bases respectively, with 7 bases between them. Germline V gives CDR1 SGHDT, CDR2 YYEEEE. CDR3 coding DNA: TGTGCCAGCAGGGGACTTAGCACAGATACGCAGTATTTT. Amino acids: CASRGLSTDTQYF.

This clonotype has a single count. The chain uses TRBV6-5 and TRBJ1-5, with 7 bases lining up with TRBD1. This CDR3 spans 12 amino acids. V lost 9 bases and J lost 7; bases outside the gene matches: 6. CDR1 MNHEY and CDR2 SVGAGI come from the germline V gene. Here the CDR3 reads CARSRGVQPQHF. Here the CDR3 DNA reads TGTGCCAGATCCAGGGGGGTCCAGCCCCAGCATTTT.

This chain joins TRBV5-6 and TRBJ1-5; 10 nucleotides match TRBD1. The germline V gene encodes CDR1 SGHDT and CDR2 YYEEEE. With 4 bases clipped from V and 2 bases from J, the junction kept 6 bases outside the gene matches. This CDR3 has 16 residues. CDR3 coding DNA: TGTGCCAGCAGCAACCGGGACAGGGGTGGCAATCAGCCCCAGCATTTT. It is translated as CASSNRDRGGNQPQHF.

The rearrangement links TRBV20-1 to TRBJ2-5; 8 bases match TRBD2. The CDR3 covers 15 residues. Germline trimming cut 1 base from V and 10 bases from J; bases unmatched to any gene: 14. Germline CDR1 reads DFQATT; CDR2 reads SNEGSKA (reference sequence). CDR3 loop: CSARASGLAGWIQYF. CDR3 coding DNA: TGCAGTGCTAGAGCCTCCGGACTAGCCGGATGGATCCAGTACTTC.

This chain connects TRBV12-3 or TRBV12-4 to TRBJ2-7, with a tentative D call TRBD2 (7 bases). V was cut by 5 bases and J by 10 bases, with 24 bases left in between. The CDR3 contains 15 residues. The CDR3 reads CASSLGTGGSEAQYF. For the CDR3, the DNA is TGTGCCAGCAGTCTAGGGACGGGGGGCTCGGAGGCCCAGTACTTC.

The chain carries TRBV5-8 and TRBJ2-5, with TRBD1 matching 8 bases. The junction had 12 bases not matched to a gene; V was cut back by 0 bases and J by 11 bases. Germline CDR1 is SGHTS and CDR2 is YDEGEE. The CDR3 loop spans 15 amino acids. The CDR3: CASSLGTGKRYGQYF. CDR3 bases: TGTGCCAGCAGCTTGGGGACAGGGAAACGCTACGGGCAGTACTTC.

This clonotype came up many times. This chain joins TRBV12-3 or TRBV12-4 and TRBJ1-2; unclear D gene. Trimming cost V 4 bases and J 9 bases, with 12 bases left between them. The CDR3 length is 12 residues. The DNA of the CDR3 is TGTGCCAGCAGTTCGTCCCAAGGGAGCTACACCTTC. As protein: CASSSSQGSYTF.

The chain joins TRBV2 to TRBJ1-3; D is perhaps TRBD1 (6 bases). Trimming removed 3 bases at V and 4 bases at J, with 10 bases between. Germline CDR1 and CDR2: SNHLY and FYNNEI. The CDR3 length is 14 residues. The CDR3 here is CASSEGAGGNTIYF. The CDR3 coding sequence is TGTGCCAGCAGTGAGGGGGCGGGCGGAAACACCATATATTTT.

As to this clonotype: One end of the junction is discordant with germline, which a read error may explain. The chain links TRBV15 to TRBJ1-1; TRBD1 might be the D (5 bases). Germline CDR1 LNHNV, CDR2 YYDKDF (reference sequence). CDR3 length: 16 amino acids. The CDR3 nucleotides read TGCGCCACCAGCAAACATAGGGGCGCGGGGAACACTGAAGCTTTCTTT. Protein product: CATSKHRGAGNTEAFF.

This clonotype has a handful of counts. CDR3 sequence (DNA): TGTGCCAGCAGCTTAGCAGAGGCCCCAGATACGCAGTATTTT. Its protein is CASSLAEAPDTQYF. The J gene is TRBJ2-3, the V gene TRBV7-9; D gene unclear. The CDR3 runs to 14 residues. CDR1 and CDR2 (germline): SEHNR, FQNEAQ (reference sequence). V lost 0 bases to trimming and J lost 4 bases, with 8 bases between them.

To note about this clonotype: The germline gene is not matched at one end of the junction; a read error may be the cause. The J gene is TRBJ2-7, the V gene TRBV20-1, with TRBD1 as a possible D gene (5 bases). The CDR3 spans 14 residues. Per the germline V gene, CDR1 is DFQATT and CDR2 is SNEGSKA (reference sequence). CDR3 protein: CSARGQSSSYGQYF. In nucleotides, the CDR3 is TGCAGTGCTAGAGGACAGTCCAGCTCCTACGGGCAGTACTTC.

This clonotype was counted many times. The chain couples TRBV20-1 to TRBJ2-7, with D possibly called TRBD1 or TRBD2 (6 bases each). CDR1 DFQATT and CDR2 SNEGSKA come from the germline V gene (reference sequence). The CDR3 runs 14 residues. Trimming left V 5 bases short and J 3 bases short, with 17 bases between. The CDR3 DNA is TGCAGTGCTCGGGACCCGGGGGCAGGCTACGAGCAGTACTTC. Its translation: CSARDPGAGYEQYF.

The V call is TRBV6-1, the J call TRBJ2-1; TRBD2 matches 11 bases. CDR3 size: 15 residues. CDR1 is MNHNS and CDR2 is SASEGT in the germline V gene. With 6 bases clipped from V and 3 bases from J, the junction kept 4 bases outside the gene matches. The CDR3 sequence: CASRNSGRVYNEQFF. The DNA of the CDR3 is TGTGCCAGCAGGAATAGCGGGAGGGTCTACAATGAGCAGTTCTTC.

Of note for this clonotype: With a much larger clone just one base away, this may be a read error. The CDR3 protein is CASSLGASGTNEQYF. As DNA, the CDR3 is TGTGCCAGCAGCTTAGGGGCTAGCGGGACTAATGAGCAGTACTTC. The chain combines TRBV7-3 with TRBJ2-5, with 9 positions matching TRBD2. Trimming cost V 2 bases and J 11 bases; bases outside gene matches: 12. Germline values: CDR1 SGHTA, CDR2 FQGTGA. The CDR3 contains 15 residues.

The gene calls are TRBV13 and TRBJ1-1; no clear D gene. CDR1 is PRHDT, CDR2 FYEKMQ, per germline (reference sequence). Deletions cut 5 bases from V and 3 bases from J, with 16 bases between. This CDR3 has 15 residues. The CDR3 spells CASSAGLGDYTEAFF. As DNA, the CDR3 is TGTGCCAGCAGCGCCGGACTGGGAGATTACACTGAAGCTTTCTTT.

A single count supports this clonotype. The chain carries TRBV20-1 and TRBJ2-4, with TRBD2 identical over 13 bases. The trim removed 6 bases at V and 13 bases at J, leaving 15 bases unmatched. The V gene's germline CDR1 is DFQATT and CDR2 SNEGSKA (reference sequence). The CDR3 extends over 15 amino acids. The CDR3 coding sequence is TGCAGTGCCCGGACTAGCGGGAGTAAGGTTTCTGAGCAGTACTTC. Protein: CSARTSGSKVSEQYF.

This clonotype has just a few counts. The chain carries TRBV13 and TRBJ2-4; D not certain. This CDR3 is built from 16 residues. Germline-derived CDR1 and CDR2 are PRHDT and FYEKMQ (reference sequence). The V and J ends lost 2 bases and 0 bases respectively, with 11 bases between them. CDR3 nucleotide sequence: TGTGCCAGCAGCTTAAATACGGTTCTAGCCAAAAACATTCAGTACTTC. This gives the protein CASSLNTVLAKNIQYF.

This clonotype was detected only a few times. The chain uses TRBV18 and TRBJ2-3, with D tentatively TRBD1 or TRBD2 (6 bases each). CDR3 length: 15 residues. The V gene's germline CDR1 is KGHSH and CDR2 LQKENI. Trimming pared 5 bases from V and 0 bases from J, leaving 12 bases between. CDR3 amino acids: CASSFQGTSTDTQYF. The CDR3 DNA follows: TGTGCCAGCTCATTCCAGGGGACTAGCACAGATACGCAGTATTTT.

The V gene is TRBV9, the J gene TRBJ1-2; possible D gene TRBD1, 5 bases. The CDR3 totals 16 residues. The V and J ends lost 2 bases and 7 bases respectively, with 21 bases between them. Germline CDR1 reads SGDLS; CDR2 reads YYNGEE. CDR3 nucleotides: TGTGCCAGCAGCGTCACAGGCGCACCTTCCCTGGGTGGCTACACCTTC. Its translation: CASSVTGAPSLGGYTF.

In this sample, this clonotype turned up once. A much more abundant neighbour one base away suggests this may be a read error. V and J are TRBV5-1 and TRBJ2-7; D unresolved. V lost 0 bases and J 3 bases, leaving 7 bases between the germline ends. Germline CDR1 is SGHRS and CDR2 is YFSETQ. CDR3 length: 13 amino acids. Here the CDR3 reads CASSLVYGYEQYF. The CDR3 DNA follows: TGCGCCAGCAGCTTGGTTTACGGCTACGAGCAGTACTTC.

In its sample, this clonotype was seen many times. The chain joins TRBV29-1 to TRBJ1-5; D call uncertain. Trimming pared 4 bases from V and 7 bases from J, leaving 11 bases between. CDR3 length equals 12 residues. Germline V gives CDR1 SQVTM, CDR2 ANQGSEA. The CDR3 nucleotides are TGCAGCGTTGGGGAGGGTAACCAGCCCCAGCATTTT. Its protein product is CSVGEGNQPQHF.

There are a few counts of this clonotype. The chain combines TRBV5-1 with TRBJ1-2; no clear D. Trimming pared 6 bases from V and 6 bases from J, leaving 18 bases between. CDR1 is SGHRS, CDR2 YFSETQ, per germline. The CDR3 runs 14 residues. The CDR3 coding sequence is TGCGCCAGCAATCGTCTGGACCCACTCGATGGCTACACCTTC. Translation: CASNRLDPLDGYTF.